The TCR beta chain under discussion was sequenced for a study of shared clonotypes between healthy human individuals. Clones were read by immunoSEQ multiplex PCR, and TCRdb kept only the in-frame ones, dropping some. This repertoire shows about 680,000 clones, about 91% found once; its top ten account for more than 20%. This CDR3 is 14 amino acids long. Germline values: CDR1 SGHTA, CDR2 FQGNSA. V lost 2 bases to trimming and J lost 4 bases; unmatched junction nucleotides: 1. Naive CD8 isolation took CD45RO-negative cells positively selected for CCR7 and excluded terminally differentiated effector memory CD45RA+ cells.

The TCR originated in a man aged 25 to 40 in good health. The V call is TRBV7-2, the J call TRBJ1-2; 10 nucleotides line up with TRBD1. The material sequenced was naive CD8+ T cells sorted from blood. This chain's CDR3 is CASSLRDRGYGYTF. CDR3 DNA: TGTGCCAGCAGCTTACGGGACAGGGGCTATGGCTACACCTTC.